Sequencing of this T cell receptor (beta chain) was carried out in a study of blood T cells in healthy people across ages. Whole-study findings and limits: As age increased, TCR beta diversity per million T cells fell in a roughly linear fashion.

Per individual sample, total RNA of at least 5.5 micrograms was extracted. A second 7 to 11 cycle PCR used barcoded and J-beta primers. Researchers report that a template-switch adaptor with 12 random nucleotides tagged each cDNA molecule. One entry per CDR3 protein results from TCRdb running MiXCR on the 5' RACE reads. The table records about 680,000 distinct CDR3 sequences, approximately 50% of them present only once. This clonotype was observed a handful of times. Its target is not known. The V end lost 0 bases, the J end lost 6 bases, and 17 bases lay between the germline ends. The CDR3 is 16 residues long. Germline V gives CDR1 SEHNR, CDR2 FQNEAQ (reference sequence).

The sequence was collected from a woman between 55 and 75 years old in good health. Sequenced: blood. The chain joins TRBV7-9 to TRBJ1-2; unclear D gene. CDR3 bases: TGTGCCAGCAGCTTAGCGTCGGCAGGAGTGAGGAATGGCTACACCTTC. It encodes CASSLASAGVRNGYTF.